The sequence of this T cell receptor beta chain was determined in a study of blood T cells in healthy people across ages. Study-wide background: Through template switching, about one barcoded beta molecule was captured per two T cells, as measured in model experiments. Study-wide points: Relative to aged donors, long-lived donors carried more naive CD4+ cells and displayed higher diversity.

Trimming took 7 bases from V and 5 from J, leaving 8 bases between them. Germline CDR1 SGHVS, CDR2 FQNEAQ. The CDR3 is 12 residues long. This clonotype has a count of ten or more. Antigen unknown. With a J-beta primer mix and a sample-barcoded 5' primer, a second PCR ran about 6 to 11 cycles. TCRdb recomputed calls from the 5' RACE reads with MiXCR, one row per CDR3 protein. The data hold over 600,000 distinct CDR3 sequences, with under 25% observed a single time. The specimen sequenced was blood. The V gene is TRBV7-8, the J gene TRBJ2-2; D remains ambiguous. This receptor was taken from a man in his 70s in good health. The CDR3 is CASNDETGELFF. The CDR3 region has the DNA TGTGCCAGCAACGATGAGACCGGGGAGCTGTTTTTT.